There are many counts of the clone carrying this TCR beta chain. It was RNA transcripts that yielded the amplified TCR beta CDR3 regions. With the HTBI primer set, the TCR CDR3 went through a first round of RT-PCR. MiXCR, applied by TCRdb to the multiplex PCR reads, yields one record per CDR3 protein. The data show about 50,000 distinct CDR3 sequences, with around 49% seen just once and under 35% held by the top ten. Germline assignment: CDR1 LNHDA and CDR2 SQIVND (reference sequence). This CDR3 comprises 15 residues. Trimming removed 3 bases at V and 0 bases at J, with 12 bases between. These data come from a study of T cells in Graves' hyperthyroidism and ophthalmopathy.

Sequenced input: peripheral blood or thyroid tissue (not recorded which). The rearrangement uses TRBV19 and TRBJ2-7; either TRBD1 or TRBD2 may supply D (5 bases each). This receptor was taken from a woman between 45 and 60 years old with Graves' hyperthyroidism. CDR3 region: CASSIQTEGSYEQYF. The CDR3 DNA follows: TGTGCCAGTAGTATCCAGACAGAGGGCTCCTACGAGCAGTACTTC.